This T cell receptor (beta chain) was profiled in a study of T cell responses to AZD1222 COVID-19 vaccine (dated by TCRdb to 2020 to 2022). With regard to the full study: AZD1222 recipients whose second dose came at about 4 weeks and those whose second dose came at about 12 weeks were combined into one group, since spike-specific TCR depth and breadth did not differ between the two schedules. TCR sequencing was performed for fewer than 250 trial participants, of whom around 210 were given two doses of AZD1222 and some 26 were given two doses of MenACWY control vaccine. Trial participants were enrolled into age subgroups of 18-55, 56-69 and 70-plus years, which contained roughly 140, 27 and 60 TCR-sequenced participants, respectively.

The CDR3 regions of human TCRbeta chains were analyzed by immunosequencing. On the study's bioinformatics: Repertoire TCRs were matched against a reference library of SARS-CoV-2-specific TCRs generated with the MIRA antigen-specificity platform. Breadth was defined as the fraction of unique TCRs that were SARS-CoV-2-associated. Depth was defined as the fraction of total T cells that were SARS-CoV-2-associated. Each spike-specific TCR was assigned to its reactive spike region and to a CD4 or CD8 class using the MIRA data. Log10-transformed breadth and depth values were compared by one-way ANOVA with Sidak's multiple comparisons tests. TCRdb mirrors the immuneACCESS table, restricted to in-frame sequences. Some clones are absent from its copies; in checked studies, under half trace to an unresolved V gene, and the reason for the others is unknown. V and J calls plus clone size are reproduced from that table; the DNA served to infer D and trimming. The sample table records approximately 100,000 clones; approximately 91% of these occur just once. Approximately 4.9% of the sample lies in the top ten.

The time point label on this specimen signifies: baseline before first vaccination. The vaccinee samples were drawn from two UK trials, COV001 and COV002, one of which was a single-blind randomized controlled phase 2/3 trial testing AZD1222 (ChAdOx1 nCoV-19) in healthy adults. Trial participant PBMC samples were collected at day 0 and day 28 after the second dose for TCRbeta chain sequencing. Overall study outcomes, separate from this receptor: Spike-specific TCR breadth and depth rose significantly after two AZD1222 doses compared with day 0 and with MenACWY recipients. Vaccine-associated CD4 TCRs spanned the whole spike protein, with dominant responses in regions 160-218 and 743-854. Conclusions about previously exposed vaccinees were limited because only six or seven AZD1222 recipients were SARS-CoV-2 seropositive at baseline. Because no samples from the day 14 peak response were available, repertoires could be characterized only after the peak T cell response. The 56-69-year group was small, and its depth increase did not reach significance, likely because of low power. Participants were mostly white British and included more females than males, and it was suggested by the authors that clonal diversity may have been underestimated. Epitopes outside the regions mutated in the B.1.351 and B.1.1.7 variants were reportedly recognized by nearly half of the unique spike-specific TCRs.

Trimming takes 4 bases from V and 4 bases from J, and the germline ends sit 15 bases apart. The CDR3 spans 15 residues, from the cysteine through the phenylalanine. The CDR3 DNA has 45 bases and is translated from base 1. CDR1 and CDR2 (KGHDR, SFDVKD) derive from the germline V gene. Of note for this clone: Its antigen remains undetermined. No base qualities exist here, and no much larger clone lies one base off it.

The chain employs TRBV24-1 and TRBJ1-2, with an unclear D gene assignment. Specimen: peripheral blood, collected on day 0 of AZD1222 vaccination. The receptor was derived from an adult in good health. Here is the DNA: TGTGCCACCAGTGACCCCCACCGGACCACCTATGGCTACACCTTC. Its protein product is CATSDPHRTTYGYTF.